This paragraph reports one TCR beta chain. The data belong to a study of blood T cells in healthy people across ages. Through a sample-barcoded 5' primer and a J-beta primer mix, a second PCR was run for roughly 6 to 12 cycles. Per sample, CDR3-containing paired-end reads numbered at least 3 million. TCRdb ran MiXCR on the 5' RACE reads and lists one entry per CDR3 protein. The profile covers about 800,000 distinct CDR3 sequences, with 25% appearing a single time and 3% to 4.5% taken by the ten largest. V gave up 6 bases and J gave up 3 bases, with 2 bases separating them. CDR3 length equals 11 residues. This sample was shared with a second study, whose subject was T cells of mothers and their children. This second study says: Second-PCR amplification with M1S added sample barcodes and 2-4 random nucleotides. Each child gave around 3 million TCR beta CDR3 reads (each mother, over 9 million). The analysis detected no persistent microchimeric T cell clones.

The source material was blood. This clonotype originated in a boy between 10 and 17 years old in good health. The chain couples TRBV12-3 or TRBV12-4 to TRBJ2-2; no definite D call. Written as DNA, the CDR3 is TGTGCCAGCAGAGACACCGGGGAGCTGTTTTTT. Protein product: CASRDTGELFF.